A selection of T cell receptor beta chains follows, all from one sample in a study of T-cell memory formation after mild COVID-19. TCRdb analysed the 5' RACE reads with MiXCR anew, one entry per CDR3 protein. Among about 150,000 distinct CDR3 sequences, about 23% were seen once, and the ten largest hold about 24%. Sequenced: PBMCs or a T cell subset sorted from them (not recorded which). The source is an adult woman who had mild COVID-19 (a few samples of this study predate the infection). Cell type and time point are not known. Both conserved end residues are part of each CDR3. D genes are given only for firm matches. A clone size is listed for some rows: how often the clone was seen (once, few, many), or a class if it is expanded.

length	V	J	D	size	CDR3	DNA
15	TRBV13	TRBJ2-7	TRBD2	-	CASSYPTSGSHEQYF	TGTGCCAGCAGCTACCCCACTAGCGGGAGCCACGAGCAGTACTTC
11	TRBV7-6	TRBJ2-1	-	many	CASRSYNEQFF	TGTGCCAGCAGAAGTTACAATGAGCAGTTCTTC
15	TRBV7-6	TRBJ2-7	TRBD2	-	CASSLFSGRSYEQYF	TGTGCCAGCAGCTTATTCAGCGGGAGATCCTACGAGCAGTACTTC
16	TRBV7-6	TRBJ1-2	-	-	CASSSGGAPWNYGYTF	TGTGCCAGCAGCTCGGGGGGGGCGCCGTGGAACTATGGCTACACCTTC
14	TRBV7-9	TRBJ2-3	TRBD1	many	CASSIDRGRNTQYF	TGTGCCAGCAGCATCGACAGGGGGAGAAATACGCAGTATTTT
15	TRBV9	TRBJ2-7	-	few	CASSLNSDVDYEQYF	TGTGCCAGCAGCCTTAATTCGGACGTGGACTACGAGCAGTACTTC
12	TRBV7-9	TRBJ1-5	-	-	CASREGGGPQHF	TGTGCCAGCAGAGAGGGGGGGGGGCCCCAGCATTTT
16	TRBV12-3/TRBV12-4	TRBJ2-3	-	-	CASSFGGVTSTDTQYF	TGTGCCAGCAGTTTTGGAGGGGTTACTAGCACAGATACGCAGTATTTT
18	TRBV12-3/TRBV12-4	TRBJ1-2	TRBD1	few	CASSLRPRGDRFKYGYTF	TGTGCCAGCAGTTTACGTCCCCGAGGGGACAGGTTCAAATATGGCTACACCTTC
16	TRBV6-5	TRBJ1-1	TRBD1	-	CASRDSATLLNTEAFF	TGTGCCAGTCGGGACAGTGCTACACTCCTGAACACTGAAGCTTTCTTT
17	TRBV4-1	TRBJ2-1	TRBD1	few	CASSQDVVGGANNEQFF	TGCGCCAGCAGCCAAGATGTAGTAGGGGGCGCAAATAATGAGCAGTTCTTC
15	TRBV27	TRBJ2-3	TRBD1	-	CASSSGTGATDTQYF	TGTGCCAGCAGTTCCGGGACAGGGGCCACAGATACGCAGTATTTT